The 20 T cell receptor beta chains presented below share a single source sample, sequenced in a study of blood T cell repertoires in COVID-19. The data were produced by immunoSEQ multiplex PCR, yet TCRdb's version contains in-frame clones alone and is incomplete. The profile shows 200,000 to 250,000 clones, about 81% of them singletons. Source material: PBMCs or T cells enriched from blood (not recorded which). The receptors stem from a man between 40 and 49 years old who had recovered from COVID-19.

This clone was seen once. CDR3 sequence: CASRKMTDRTGELFF. Here the CDR3 DNA reads TGTGCCAGCAGAAAAATGACAGATCGCACCGGGGAGCTGTTTTTT. V is TRBV6-5 and J is TRBJ2-2; D perhaps matches TRBD1 (5 bases). This CDR3 contains 15 residues. V lost 6 bases and J 4 bases, leaving 15 bases between the germline ends. CDR1 MNHEY and CDR2 SVGAGI come from the germline V gene.

This CDR3 is CASKGAPFEPQHF. As DNA, the CDR3 is TGTGCCAGCAAGGGGGCTCCGTTCGAGCCCCAGCATTTT. The V call is TRBV27, the J call TRBJ1-5, with 7 bases identical to TRBD1. Germline loops: CDR1 MNHEY, CDR2 SMNVEV (reference sequence). The CDR3 extends over 13 amino acids. Trimming took 7 bases from V and 8 from J; bases not matched to a gene: 8.

This sequence joins TRBV5-6 and TRBJ1-2, with D possibly being TRBD1 (5 bases). CDR1 SGHDT and CDR2 YYEEEE come from the germline V gene. V lost 0 bases to trimming and J lost 4 bases, with 16 bases between them. This CDR3 spans 16 amino acids. Here the CDR3 reads CASSLVGKGILYGYTF. The CDR3 DNA is TGTGCCAGCAGCTTGGTCGGTAAGGGGATCCTCTATGGCTACACCTTC.

This chain joins TRBV9 and TRBJ2-1; the match to TRBD2 covers 9 bases. CDR1 is SGDLS, CDR2 YYNGEE, per germline. With V trimmed by 4 bases and J by 0 bases, 11 bases remained unmatched. The CDR3 is 18 residues long. The CDR3 DNA reads as TGTGCCAGCAGCACTGCGGGGACTAGCTTTTTCTCCTACAATGAGCAGTTCTTC. Protein product: CASSTAGTSFFSYNEQFF. Together with reference TRBV9 and TRBJ2-1, the CDR3 gives the full variable domain: DSGVTQTPKHLITATGQRVTLRCSPRSGDLSVYWYQQSLDQGLQFLIQYYNGEERAKGNILERFSAQQFPDLHSELNLSSLELGDSALYFCASSTAGTSFFSYNEQFFGPGTRLTVL.

The V and J genes are TRBV24-1 and TRBJ2-3, with 7 bases identical to TRBD2. This CDR3 region has 17 residues. CDR1 is KGHDR and CDR2 is SFDVKD in the germline V gene. V was clipped by 2 bases and J by 0 bases; unmatched bases: 7. The CDR3 DNA follows: TGTGCCACCAGTGATTGGGGGGGGTCAGATAGCACAGATACGCAGTATTTT. This encodes CATSDWGGSDSTDTQYF.

The chain combines TRBV5-1 with TRBJ1-2, with TRBD1 as a possible D gene (6 bases). Germline V gene sequence: CDR1 SGHRS, CDR2 YFSETQ. V gave up 4 bases and J gave up 8 bases, with 18 bases separating them. The CDR3 totals 14 residues. Here the CDR3 reads CASSPMGATGGYTF. CDR3 in DNA: TGCGCCAGCAGCCCCATGGGGGCGACGGGGGGCTACACCTTC.

The chain carries TRBV6-5 and TRBJ1-2; D is unresolved. The CDR3 is 13 amino acids. Germline V gene lookup returns CDR1 MNHEY and CDR2 SVGAGI. V was pared by 6 bases and J by 4 bases, with 12 bases between. In DNA, the CDR3 is TGTGCCAGCAGCCGAGGGTCAATCTATGGCTACACCTTC. Its translation: CASSRGSIYGYTF.

The chain is built from TRBV7-2 and TRBJ2-7; D unclear. Trimming left V 2 bases short and J 4 bases short, with 6 bases between. CDR1 SGHTA and CDR2 FQGNSA come from the germline V gene. CDR3 length: 12 residues. DNA for the CDR3: TGTGCCAGCAGCTTATCAGGTTACGAGCAGTACTTC. It translates to CASSLSGYEQYF. Together with reference TRBV7-2 and TRBJ2-7, the CDR3 gives the full variable domain: GAGVSQSPSNKVTEKGKDVELRCDPISGHTALYWYRQSLGQGLEFLIYFQGNSAPDKSGLPSDRFSAERTGGSVSTLTIQRTQQEDSAVYLCASSLSGYEQYFGPGTRLTVT.

The V and J genes are TRBV2 and TRBJ1-4; no clear D gene. Germline V gene sequence: CDR1 SNHLY, CDR2 FYNNEI. CDR3 length: 14 residues. Trimming removed 4 bases at V and 6 bases at J, with 12 bases between. CDR3: CASSGADTHEKLFF. CDR3 sequence (DNA): TGTGCCAGCAGTGGGGCAGACACTCATGAAAAACTGTTTTTT.

This clone occurred once. This chain connects TRBV3-1 (or the pseudogene TRBV3-2) to TRBJ1-1; D possibly corresponds to TRBD1 (6 bases). V lost 9 bases and J lost 5, with 22 bases in between. The CDR3 covers 15 residues. Germline-derived CDR1 and CDR2 are LGHDT and YNNKEL (reference sequence). CDR3 protein: CASLKPTGPKTEAFF. The CDR3 bases are TGTGCCAGTTTGAAACCGACAGGACCAAAAACTGAAGCTTTCTTT.

This clone has just a few counts. The gene calls are TRBV3-1 (or the pseudogene TRBV3-2) and TRBJ2-7; tentative D call: TRBD1 (5 bases). The ends were cut back, 4 bases at V and 5 bases at J, with 12 bases in the middle. Germline V gene data show CDR1 as LGHDT and CDR2 as YNNKEL (reference sequence). CDR3 length: 13 residues. CDR3 amino acids: CASSLTLGDEQYF. As DNA, the CDR3 is TGTGCCAGCAGCCTTACTCTAGGGGACGAGCAGTACTTC.

The rearrangement links TRBV18 to TRBJ2-7; tentative D call: TRBD2 (5 bases). Germline V gene sequence: CDR1 KGHSH, CDR2 LQKENI. Trimming stripped 1 base from V and 0 bases from J, with 13 bases between. CDR3 length equals 16 residues. The DNA of the CDR3 is TGTGCCAGCTCACCACGGCGGGCAGGAAGCTCCTACGAGCAGTACTTC. As protein: CASSPRRAGSSYEQYF. Full variable domain (missing parts from reference TRBV18 and TRBJ2-7): NAGVMQNPRHLVRRRGQEARLRCSPMKGHSHVYWYRQLPEEGLKFMVYLQKENIIDESGMPKERFSAEFPKEGPSILRIQQVVRGDSAAYFCASSPRRAGSSYEQYFGPGTRLTVT.

The CDR3 DNA reads TGTGCCAGCAGCTTAAAGCCCCCGACTAGCGGGGGGGCCTTTTTGACCACCGGGGAGCTGTTTTTT. Translated: CASSLKPPTSGGAFLTTGELFF. The V and J genes are TRBV7-3 and TRBJ2-2, with TRBD2 matching over 14 bases. The length of the CDR3 is 22 residues. Unmatched junction bases numbered 17, after V lost 1 base and J lost 4 bases. Germline CDR1 and CDR2: SGHTA and FQGTGA.

This chain joins TRBV5-6 and TRBJ1-4, with D possibly matching TRBD1 (6 bases). Looked up from germline, CDR1 is SGHDT and CDR2 is YYEEEE. Trimming removed 6 bases at V and 3 bases at J, with 18 bases between. The CDR3 runs 16 residues. The CDR3 loop is CASNQRGARANEKLFF. CDR3 DNA: TGTGCCAGCAACCAACGGGGGGCTCGGGCTAATGAAAAACTGTTTTTT.

Here the CDR3 reads CASSTLTGGTEAFF. In nucleotides, the CDR3 is TGTGCCAGCAGCACCCTTACAGGGGGCACTGAAGCTTTCTTT. The gene calls are TRBV2 and TRBJ1-1; TRBD1 matches 8 bases. The CDR3 is 14 amino acids. J lost 4 bases, V lost 6 bases, and 7 bases had no gene match. Germline CDR1 reads SNHLY; CDR2 reads FYNNEI.

There are a few counts of this clone. V usage is TRBV4-1 and J usage is TRBJ2-7; D is perhaps TRBD1 (5 bases). The CDR3 is 13 amino acids. Trimming stripped 6 bases from V and 5 bases from J, with 14 bases between. Germline CDR1 is MGHRA and CDR2 is YSYEKL. The CDR3 DNA sequence: TGCGCCAGCAGAATCGCAGGGAACCACGAGCAGTACTTC. This encodes CASRIAGNHEQYF.

The chain combines TRBV5-1 with TRBJ1-5, with D unclear. The length of the CDR3 is 13 residues. Germline CDR1 reads SGHRS; CDR2 reads YFSETQ. The V and J ends lost 0 bases and 15 bases respectively, with 16 bases between them. The CDR3 nucleotides read TGCGCCAGCAGCTTGGCCGGGAGGTCAAGGTGGCATTTT. Translation gives CASSLAGRSRWHF.

The V call is TRBV14, the J call TRBJ2-2, with 12 nucleotides matching TRBD2. Germline lookup yields CDR1 SGHDN and CDR2 FVKESK. J gave up 7 bases and V 3 bases, and 12 bases lay outside the gene matches. The CDR3 has 18 amino acids. CDR3 sequence: CASSQRALAGLAGGELFF. DNA of the CDR3: TGTGCCAGCAGCCAGCGCGCCCTAGCGGGACTAGCGGGCGGGGAGCTGTTTTTT.

The V and J genes are TRBV2 and TRBJ2-7, with D perhaps TRBD2 (6 bases). Trimming cost V 9 bases and J 6 bases, with 18 bases left between them. The CDR3 extends over 13 amino acids. Germline CDR1 is SNHLY and CDR2 is FYNNEI. The CDR3 nucleotides read TGTGCCAGTAGTTGGGGGGTCGGTGTCGAGCAGTACTTC. It codes for CASSWGVGVEQYF.

This chain links TRBV19 with TRBJ2-7; TRBD1 matches at 12 bases. This CDR3 has 17 residues. V was clipped by 6 bases and J by 3 bases; unmatched bases: 12. Germline values: CDR1 LNHDA, CDR2 SQIVND (reference sequence). CDR3 in DNA: TGTGCCAGTAGCGCCGGGACAGGGGGCTTTCCCCTCTACGAGCAGTACTTC. It yields the protein CASSAGTGGFPLYEQYF.